Listed here is a single TCR beta chain. Its specificity is unknown. The identical CDR3 is also encoded by other nucleotide sequences in the sample. Some 30,000 T cell genomes, or roughly 200 ng DNA, went into the sorted-subset replicate PCRs. The data were produced by immunoSEQ multiplex PCR, yet TCRdb's version contains in-frame clones alone and is incomplete. The sample includes some 2 million clones, about 95% of them seen just once. This entry is derived from a study of shared clonotypes between healthy human individuals. Study-wide findings and caveats: Among donors, sharing of clonotypes was expected to be affected by sequencing depth. Sampling covered nothing but blood. Tissue TCR repertoires likely differ from those found in blood.

CDR1 and CDR2 (germline): SGDLS, YYNGEE. V lost 2 bases, J lost 2 bases, and 11 bases lay in between. The CDR3 is 14 amino acids. CD45RO-negative CD8 cells positively selected for CCR7 made up the naive population, which excluded terminally differentiated effector memory CD45RA+ cells. V usage is TRBV9 and J usage is TRBJ2-7; D is possibly TRBD1 or TRBD2 (5 bases each). The origin of this receptor is a man between 18 and 35 years old in good health. Sequencing input: naive CD8+ T cells sorted from blood. The CDR3 bases are TGTGCCAGCAGCGTCGGTGGGGGAACCTACGAGCAGTACTTC. Protein: CASSVGGGTYEQYF.